A single sample is the source of the 21 T cell receptor beta chains below, sequenced in a study of T cells in Graves' hyperthyroidism and ophthalmopathy. Amplification of TCR beta CDR3 regions used RNA as the template. The HTBI primer set drove a first-round RT-PCR of the TCR CDR3. TCRdb re-called the multiplex PCR reads through MiXCR, storing one row per CDR3 protein. The sample lists around 340,000 distinct CDR3 sequences; over 20% were seen once. Sequencing was performed on blood. The receptors come from a woman aged 45-65 years with Graves' hyperthyroidism.

The table lists this clonotype with a few counts. The rearrangement links TRBV2 to TRBJ1-3; 9 bases are shared with TRBD1. CDR3 length: 17 residues. The V gene's germline CDR1 is SNHLY and CDR2 FYNNEI. The V gene end was trimmed by 7 bases and the J gene end by 1 base; junction bases not matched to a gene: 11. The CDR3 DNA reads as TGTGCCAGCAATCCGGGACAGGGATTTTCTTCTGGAAACACCATATATTTT. It specifies CASNPGQGFSSGNTIYF.

This clonotype was seen ten or more times. This sequence joins TRBV20-1 and TRBJ1-2; D remains ambiguous. The CDR3 extends over 13 amino acids. Germline V CDR1 and CDR2: DFQATT, SNEGSKA (reference sequence). The germline V and J ends were trimmed by 3 bases and 2 bases, with 10 bases remaining between them. As DNA, the CDR3 is TGCAGTGCTAGGCCCGCTGGGAACTATGGCTACACCTTC. Its translation is CSARPAGNYGYTF.

This clonotype was observed many times. CDR3 protein: CASSGGGRSSYEQYF. The CDR3 DNA follows: TGCGCCAGCAGTGGCGGGGGAAGGAGCTCCTACGAGCAGTACTTC. This chain links TRBV5-1 with TRBJ2-7, with 7 positions matching TRBD2. Germline CDR1 and CDR2: SGHRS and YFSETQ. J lost 0 bases, V lost 5 bases, and 8 bases had no gene match. The length of the CDR3 is 15 residues.

This clonotype has ten or more counts. The DNA of the CDR3 is TGTGCCAGCAGCCAGGGGACAGGGCGATCCAACTATGGCTACACCTTC. Its protein is CASSQGTGRSNYGYTF. The chain employs TRBV3-1 and TRBJ1-2; 9 bases are a match to TRBD1. The V gene end was trimmed by 3 bases and the J gene end by 2 bases; junction bases not matched to a gene: 7. The length of the CDR3 is 16 residues. Germline CDR1 is LGHDT and CDR2 is YNNKEL (reference sequence).

This clonotype was seen at least ten times. The chain employs TRBV28 and TRBJ2-3; tentative D call: TRBD2 (6 bases). This CDR3 has 13 residues. V gave up 6 bases and J gave up 6 bases, with 13 bases separating them. CDR1 and CDR2 from the germline V gene are MDHEN and SYDVKM. CDR3: CASRGGARDTQYF. The CDR3 DNA reads as TGTGCCAGCAGGGGGGGAGCTCGGGATACGCAGTATTTT.

Many counts were recorded for this clonotype. CDR3 sequence (DNA): TGTGCCAAAAGGGCACACGGGGATGAGCAGTTCTTC. The encoded protein is CAKRAHGDEQFF. The genes are TRBV30 and TRBJ2-1, with a possible D match to TRBD2 (5 bases). The CDR3 extends over 12 amino acids. V shed 8 bases and J shed 8 bases, with 16 bases lying between them. Germline V gene data show CDR1 as GTSNPN and CDR2 as SVGIG (reference sequence).

This clonotype was recorded many times. This chain joins TRBV5-4 and TRBJ1-5, with unresolved D. The CDR3 is made up of 13 amino acids. CDR1 is SGHNT, CDR2 YYREEE, per germline (reference sequence). V was trimmed by 4 bases and J by 7 bases, leaving 12 bases between them. CDR3 protein: CASSPHGEQPQHF. The DNA for the CDR3 is TGTGCCAGCAGCCCGCACGGGGAGCAGCCCCAGCATTTT.

This clonotype was recorded many times. This chain connects TRBV20-1 to TRBJ2-7; no clear D gene. There are 12 residues in the CDR3. V lost 3 bases, J lost 1 base, and 7 bases lay in between. CDR1 is DFQATT and CDR2 is SNEGSKA in the germline V gene (reference sequence). This chain's CDR3 is CSASQSSYEQYF. The CDR3 DNA is TGCAGTGCTAGTCAGTCTTCCTACGAGCAGTACTTC.

Of note for this clonotype: With a much larger clone just one base away, this may be a read error. Since no conserved phenylalanine or tryptophan closes the CDR3, a read error is the likely cause. The chain joins TRBV11-3 to TRBJ2-7; D possibly uses TRBD1 or TRBD2 (5 bases each). Germline CDR1 SGHNT, CDR2 YENEEA. The CDR3 has 12 amino acids. Between the trimmed V and J ends, which lost 2 bases and 4 bases, there was a span of 6 bases. CDR3: CASSLWGYEQYL. The CDR3 DNA reads TGTGCCAGCAGCTTATGGGGGTACGAGCAGTACCTC.

This clonotype was detected many times. This sequence joins TRBV3-1 and TRBJ1-2, with D perhaps matching TRBD1 (6 bases). Trimming left V 0 bases short and J 4 bases short, with 12 bases between. CDR1 LGHDT and CDR2 YNNKEL come from the germline V gene (reference sequence). CDR3 length: 15 amino acids. CDR3 in DNA: TGTGCCAGCAGCCAAGATCAGACAGGACGCTATGGCTACACCTTC. The encoded protein is CASSQDQTGRYGYTF.

Many counts were recorded for this clonotype. The chain combines TRBV7-9 with TRBJ2-3, with 10 bases lining up with TRBD1. The CDR3 is 14 residues long. Germline V CDR1 and CDR2: SEHNR, FQNEAQ (reference sequence). The J segment lost 6 bases and the V segment lost 5 bases, leaving 5 bases of the junction unmatched. Here the CDR3 DNA reads TGTGCCAGCAGCCGGACAGGGGGAGAGGATACGCAGTATTTT. Its translation is CASSRTGGEDTQYF. Together with reference TRBV7-9 and TRBJ2-3, the CDR3 gives the full variable domain: DTGVSQNPRHKITKRGQNVTFRCDPISEHNRLYWYRQTLGQGPEFLTYFQNEAQLEKSRLLSDRFSAERPKGSFSTLEIQRTEQGDSAMYLCASSRTGGEDTQYFGPGTRLTVL.

This clonotype appeared many times. This rearrangement joins TRBV18 to TRBJ2-5; D unclear. The CDR3 is 12 amino acids. V lost 4 bases and J lost 5, with 8 bases in between. The germline CDR1 and CDR2 sequences are KGHSH and LQKENI. CDR3 loop: CASSRLGETQYF. The CDR3, as DNA: TGTGCCAGCTCACGCCTGGGGGAGACCCAGTACTTC. Full variable domain (rest looked up from reference TRBV18 and TRBJ2-5): NAGVMQNPRHLVRRRGQEARLRCSPMKGHSHVYWYRQLPEEGLKFMVYLQKENIIDESGMPKERFSAEFPKEGPSILRIQQVVRGDSAAYFCASSRLGETQYFGPGTRLLVL.

The table lists this clonotype with many counts. V and J are TRBV20-1 and TRBJ2-5; D uncertain. V lost 1 base and J lost 1, with 10 bases in between. Germline CDR1 DFQATT, CDR2 SNEGSKA (reference sequence). CDR3 length equals 14 residues. The CDR3 region is CSARGQVPQETQYF. CDR3 nucleotide sequence: TGCAGTGCTAGAGGCCAGGTACCCCAAGAGACCCAGTACTTC.

This clonotype was detected ten times or more. V gene TRBV10-3 combines with J gene TRBJ1-4, with TRBD1 matching 8 bases. V lost 6 bases to trimming and J lost 0 bases; unmatched junction nucleotides: 3. The CDR3 runs 15 residues. Germline V lookup: CDR1 ENHRY, CDR2 SYGVKD. CDR3 sequence (DNA): TGTGCCATCAGACAGGGGGATGCAACTAATGAAAAACTGTTTTTT. It specifies CAIRQGDATNEKLFF.

This clonotype was counted many times. The chain recombines TRBV5-1 with TRBJ2-2; 9 bases map to TRBD2. Germline V CDR1 and CDR2: SGHRS, YFSETQ. The CDR3 length is 16 residues. V was pared by 5 bases and J by 3 bases, with 8 bases of the junction left unmatched. In nucleotides, the CDR3 is TGCGCCAGCAGAGGGCTAGCGGGGATGGACACCGGGGAGCTGTTTTTT. It specifies CASRGLAGMDTGELFF.

The J gene is TRBJ1-4, the V gene TRBV12-3 or TRBV12-4; no reliable D call. CDR3 length equals 16 residues. V lost 6 bases to trimming and J lost 0 bases, with 14 bases between them. DNA for the CDR3: TGTGCCAGCAGCCTCCTCCGGGAGGCAACTAATGAAAAACTGTTTTTT. Its translation is CASSLLREATNEKLFF.

The chain uses TRBV28 and TRBJ2-3, with TRBD2 identical over 9 bases. The length of the CDR3 is 18 residues. V lost 7 bases to trimming and J lost 3 bases; unmatched junction nucleotides: 17. The germline V gene encodes CDR1 MDHEN and CDR2 SYDVKM. This CDR3 is CASNSLRGLAGRTDTQYF. DNA of the CDR3: TGTGCCAGCAACAGCCTGAGGGGTCTAGCGGGAAGGACAGATACGCAGTATTTT.

This chain joins TRBV6-2 or TRBV6-3 and TRBJ1-6, with D perhaps matching TRBD1 (6 bases). The ends were cut back, 7 bases at V and 7 bases at J, with 20 bases in the middle. Per germline, CDR1 MNHEY and CDR2 SVGEGT. CDR3 size: 16 residues. The CDR3 nucleotides read TGTGCCAGCACCCCCCCCCCCCGGACAGAGAATTCACCCCTCCACTTT. It specifies CASTPPPRTENSPLHF.

V usage is TRBV19 and J usage is TRBJ1-1; TRBD1 might be the D (6 bases). The CDR3 has 10 amino acids. Germline V gene sequence: CDR1 LNHDA, CDR2 SQIVND (reference sequence). Trimming removed 9 bases from V and 7 bases from J, with 9 bases in between. CDR3 nucleotides: TGTGCCAGCATGGACAGTGAAGCTTTCTTT. Translating it yields CASMDSEAFF.

This clonotype was counted many times. This rearrangement joins TRBV14 to TRBJ1-1; the match to TRBD1 covers 8 bases. The V gene's germline CDR1 is SGHDN and CDR2 FVKESK. Trimming cost V 0 bases and J 5 bases; bases outside gene matches: 5. The CDR3 contains 15 residues. The CDR3 DNA follows: TGTGCCAGCAGCCAAGAGTGGACAGGGAGGACTGAAGCTTTCTTT. This codes for CASSQEWTGRTEAFF.

This clonotype was observed at least ten times. V and J are TRBV28 and TRBJ2-1; maybe TRBD2 (7 bases). Per germline, CDR1 MDHEN and CDR2 SYDVKM. The CDR3 loop spans 14 amino acids. V was clipped by 7 bases and J by 5 bases, with 15 bases between them. The CDR3 spells CASTERGGNNEQFF. In DNA, the CDR3 is TGTGCCAGCACCGAGAGGGGGGGAAACAATGAGCAGTTCTTC.